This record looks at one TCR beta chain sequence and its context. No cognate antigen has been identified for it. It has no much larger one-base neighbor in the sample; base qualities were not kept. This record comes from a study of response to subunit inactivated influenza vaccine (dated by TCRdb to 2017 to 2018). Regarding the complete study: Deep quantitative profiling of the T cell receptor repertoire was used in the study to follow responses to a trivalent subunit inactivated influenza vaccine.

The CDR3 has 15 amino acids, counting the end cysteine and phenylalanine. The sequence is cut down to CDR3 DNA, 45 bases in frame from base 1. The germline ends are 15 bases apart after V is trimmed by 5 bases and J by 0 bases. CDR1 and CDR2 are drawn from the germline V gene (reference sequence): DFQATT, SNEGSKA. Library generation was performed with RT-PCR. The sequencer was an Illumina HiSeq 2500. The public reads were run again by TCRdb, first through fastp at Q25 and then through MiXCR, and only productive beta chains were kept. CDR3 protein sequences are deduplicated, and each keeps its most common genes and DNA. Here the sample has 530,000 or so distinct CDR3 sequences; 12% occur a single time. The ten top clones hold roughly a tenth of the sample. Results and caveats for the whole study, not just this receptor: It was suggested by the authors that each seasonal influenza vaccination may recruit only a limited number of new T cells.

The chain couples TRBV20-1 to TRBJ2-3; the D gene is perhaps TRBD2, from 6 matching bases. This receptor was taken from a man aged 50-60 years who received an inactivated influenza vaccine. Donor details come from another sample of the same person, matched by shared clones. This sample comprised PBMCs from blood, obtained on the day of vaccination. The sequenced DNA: TGCAGTGCTCCGACTAGTTCAGTTAGCACAGATACGCAGTATTTT. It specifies CSAPTSSVSTDTQYF.